The entry that follows covers one T cell receptor (beta chain) sequence. Its antigen is still unknown. V lost 7 bases, J lost 7 bases, and 15 bases lay in between. CDR3 length equals 13 residues. The germline V gene encodes CDR1 SGHKS and CDR2 YYEKEE (reference sequence). The data derive from a study of identical twins. TCRdb ran MiXCR on the 5' RACE reads and lists one entry per CDR3 protein. The repertoire consists of fewer than 250,000 distinct CDR3 sequences, with 6.5% to 8.5% occurring once and the leading ten covering around 1.8%. Findings and caveats of the study: The more abundant beta clonotypes in cord blood had fewer insertions, and memory repertoires did not show this.

These data are also associated with another study on yellow fever vaccine responses in identical twins.

Source material: memory (CD45RO+) T cells sorted from blood. The origin of this receptor is a woman aged 18 to 35 in good health. V is TRBV5-5 and J is TRBJ2-1; the D gene is possibly TRBD2 (5 bases). The CDR3 DNA is TGTGCCAGCGGCCTTGCTGGCGGGAATGAGCAGTTCTTC. This sequence encodes CASGLAGGNEQFF.